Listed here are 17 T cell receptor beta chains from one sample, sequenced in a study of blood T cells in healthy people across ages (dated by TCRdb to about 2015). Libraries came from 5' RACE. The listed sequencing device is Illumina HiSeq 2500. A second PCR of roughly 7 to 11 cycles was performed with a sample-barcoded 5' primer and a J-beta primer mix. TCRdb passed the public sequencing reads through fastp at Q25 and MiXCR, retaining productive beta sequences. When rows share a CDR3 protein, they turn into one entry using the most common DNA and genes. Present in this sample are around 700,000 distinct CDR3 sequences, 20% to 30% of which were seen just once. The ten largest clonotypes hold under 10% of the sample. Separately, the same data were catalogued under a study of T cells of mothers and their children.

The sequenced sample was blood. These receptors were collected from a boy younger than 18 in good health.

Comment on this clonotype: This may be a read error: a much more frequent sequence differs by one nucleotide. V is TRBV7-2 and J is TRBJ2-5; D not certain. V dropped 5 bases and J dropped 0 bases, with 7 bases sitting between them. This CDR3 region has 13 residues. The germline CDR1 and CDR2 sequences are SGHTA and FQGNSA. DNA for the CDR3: TGTGCCAGCAGCACGGTAAACCAAGAGACCCAGTACTTC. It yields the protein CASSTVNQETQYF.

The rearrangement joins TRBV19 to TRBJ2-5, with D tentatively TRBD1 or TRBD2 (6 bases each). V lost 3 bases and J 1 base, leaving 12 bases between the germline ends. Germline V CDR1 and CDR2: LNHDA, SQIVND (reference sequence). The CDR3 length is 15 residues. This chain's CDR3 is CASSILGGLQETQYF. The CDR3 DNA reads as TGTGCCAGTAGTATTTTGGGGGGCCTCCAAGAGACCCAGTACTTC.

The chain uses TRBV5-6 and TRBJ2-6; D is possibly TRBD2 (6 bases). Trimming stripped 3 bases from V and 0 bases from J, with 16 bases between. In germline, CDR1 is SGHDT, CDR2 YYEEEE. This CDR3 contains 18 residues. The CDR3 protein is CASSSGGVYPSGANVLTF. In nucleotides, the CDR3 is TGTGCCAGCAGCTCCGGAGGGGTTTACCCCTCTGGGGCCAACGTCCTGACTTTC.

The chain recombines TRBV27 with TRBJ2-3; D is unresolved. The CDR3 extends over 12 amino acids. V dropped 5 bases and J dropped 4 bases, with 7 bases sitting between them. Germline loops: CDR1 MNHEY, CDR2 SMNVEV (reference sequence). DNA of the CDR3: TGTGCCAGCAGTCCCAAGGCAGATACGCAGTATTTT. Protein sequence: CASSPKADTQYF.

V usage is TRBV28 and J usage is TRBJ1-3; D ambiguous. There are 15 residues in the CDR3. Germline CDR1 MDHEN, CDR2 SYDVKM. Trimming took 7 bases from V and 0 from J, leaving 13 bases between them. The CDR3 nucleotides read TGTGCCAGCAACCATCCGGCCCCCTCTGGAAACACCATATATTTT. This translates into CASNHPAPSGNTIYF. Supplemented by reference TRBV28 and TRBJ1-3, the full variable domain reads DVKVTQSSRYLVKRTGEKVFLECVQDMDHENMFWYRQDPGLGLRLIYFSYDVKMKEKGDIPEGYSVSREKKERFSLILESASTNQTSMYLCASNHPAPSGNTIYFGEGSWLTVV.

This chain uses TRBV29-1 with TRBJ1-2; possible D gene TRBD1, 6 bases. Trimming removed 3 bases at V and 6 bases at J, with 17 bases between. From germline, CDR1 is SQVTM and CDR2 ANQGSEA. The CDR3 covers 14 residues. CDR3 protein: CSVELGGAVHGYTF. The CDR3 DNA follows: TGCAGCGTTGAGTTGGGGGGGGCGGTCCATGGCTACACCTTC.

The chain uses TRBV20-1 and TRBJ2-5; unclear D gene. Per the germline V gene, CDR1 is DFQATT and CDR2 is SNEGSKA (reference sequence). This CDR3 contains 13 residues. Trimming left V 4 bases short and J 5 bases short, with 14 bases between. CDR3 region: CSANEHLGETQYF. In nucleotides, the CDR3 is TGCAGTGCTAACGAGCACTTGGGTGAGACCCAGTACTTC.

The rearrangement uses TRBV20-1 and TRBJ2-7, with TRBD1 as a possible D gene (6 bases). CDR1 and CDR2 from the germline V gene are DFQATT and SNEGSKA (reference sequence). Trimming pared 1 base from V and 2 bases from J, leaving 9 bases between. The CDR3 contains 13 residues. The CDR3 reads CSARVDSPYEQYF. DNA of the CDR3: TGCAGTGCTAGAGTGGACAGCCCCTACGAGCAGTACTTC.

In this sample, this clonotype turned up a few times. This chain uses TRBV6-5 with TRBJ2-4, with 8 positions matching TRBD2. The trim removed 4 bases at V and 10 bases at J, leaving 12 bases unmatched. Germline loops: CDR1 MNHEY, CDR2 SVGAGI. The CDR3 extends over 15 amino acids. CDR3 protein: CASSSLLGRVLIQYF. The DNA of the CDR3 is TGTGCCAGCAGTTCCCTTCTCGGGAGGGTCTTGATTCAGTACTTC.

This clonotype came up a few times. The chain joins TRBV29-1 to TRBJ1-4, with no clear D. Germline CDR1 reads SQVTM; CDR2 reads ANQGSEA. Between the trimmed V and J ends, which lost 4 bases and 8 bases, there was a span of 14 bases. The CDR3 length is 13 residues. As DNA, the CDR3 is TGCAGCGTTGGTGGTCAGGAGGAGGAAAAACTGTTTTTT. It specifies CSVGGQEEEKLFF.

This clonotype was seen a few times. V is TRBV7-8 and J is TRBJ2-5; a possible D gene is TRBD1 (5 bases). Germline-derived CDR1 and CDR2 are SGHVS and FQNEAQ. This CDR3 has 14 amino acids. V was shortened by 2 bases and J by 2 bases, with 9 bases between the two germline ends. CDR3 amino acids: CASSLWGRQETQYF. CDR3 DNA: TGTGCCAGCAGCTTATGGGGCAGGCAAGAGACCCAGTACTTC. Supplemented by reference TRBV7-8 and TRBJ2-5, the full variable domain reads GAGVSQSPRYKVAKRGQDVALRCDPISGHVSLFWYQQALGQGPEFLTYFQNEAQLDKSGLPSDRFFAERPEGSVSTLKIQRTQQEDSAVYLCASSLWGRQETQYFGPGTRLLVL.

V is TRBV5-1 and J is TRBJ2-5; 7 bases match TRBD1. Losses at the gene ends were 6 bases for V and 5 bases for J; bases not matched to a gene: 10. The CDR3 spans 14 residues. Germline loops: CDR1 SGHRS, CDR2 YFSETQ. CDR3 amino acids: CASKPDRARETQYF. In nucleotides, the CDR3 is TGCGCCAGCAAGCCCGACAGGGCAAGGGAGACCCAGTACTTC.

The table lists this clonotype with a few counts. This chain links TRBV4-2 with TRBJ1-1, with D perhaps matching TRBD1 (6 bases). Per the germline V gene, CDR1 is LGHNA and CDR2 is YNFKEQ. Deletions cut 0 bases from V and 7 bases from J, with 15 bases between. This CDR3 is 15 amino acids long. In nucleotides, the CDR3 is TGTGCCAGCAGCCAAGATTCAGGGGCGCAAGATGAAGCTTTCTTT. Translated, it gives CASSQDSGAQDEAFF.

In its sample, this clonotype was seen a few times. The CDR3 sequence is CASSFDREPETEAFF. The CDR3 nucleotides are TGTGCCAGCAGCTTTGACAGGGAGCCCGAAACTGAAGCTTTCTTT. The rearrangement links TRBV7-8 to TRBJ1-1, with 7 bases matching TRBD1. CDR3 size: 15 residues. Trimming removed 3 bases from V and 5 bases from J; junction bases left unmatched: 9. CDR1 and CDR2 from the germline V gene are SGHVS and FQNEAQ.

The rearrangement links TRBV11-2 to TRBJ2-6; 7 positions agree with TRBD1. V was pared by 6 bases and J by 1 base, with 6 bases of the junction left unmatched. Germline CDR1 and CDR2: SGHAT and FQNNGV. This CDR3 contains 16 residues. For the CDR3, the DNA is TGTGCCAGCAGGGGACAGATAGGATCTGGGGCCAACGTCCTGACTTTC. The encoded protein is CASRGQIGSGANVLTF.

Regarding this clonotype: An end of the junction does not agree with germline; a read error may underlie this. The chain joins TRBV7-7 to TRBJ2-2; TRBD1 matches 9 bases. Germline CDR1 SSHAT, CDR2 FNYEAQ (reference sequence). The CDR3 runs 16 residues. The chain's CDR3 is CASSNTGTGFSGELFF. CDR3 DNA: TGTGCTAGCAGTAATACCGGGACAGGGTTTTCCGGGGAGCTGTTTTTT.

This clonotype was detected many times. In DNA, the CDR3 is TGTGCCAGCAGCCAGCGTGGGGAGCAGTACTTC. Encoded protein: CASSQRGEQYF. The V and J genes are TRBV4-2 and TRBJ2-7; D not resolved. V lost 3 bases and J 7 bases, leaving 7 bases between the germline ends. This CDR3 is 11 amino acids long. Germline V CDR1 and CDR2: LGHNA, YNFKEQ.